Sequencing of this T cell receptor beta chain was carried out in a study of T cell repertoires in cytomegalovirus infection. The study, taken as a whole, reports: CMV-specific TCR beta clonotypes restricted by HLA-C dominated the ex vivo response.

Germline trimming cut 5 bases from V and 5 bases from J; bases unmatched to any gene: 11. The CDR3 sequence is 16 residues long. The germline V gene has CDR1 SGHAT and CDR2 FQNNGV. TCRdb redid the calling of the reads with MiXCR, one entry per CDR3 protein. This sample has around 280,000 distinct CDR3 sequences, with 8% to 10% found just once. This clonotype was seen many times. No antigen is known for it. The sample taken for sequencing was PBMCs. The TCR originated in a human donor in good health (CMV status not recorded). Some clones in this sample may be carry-over from other donors' samples. The J gene is TRBJ2-2, the V gene TRBV11-2; 7 bases match TRBD1. The CDR3 protein is CASSIFPGQLTGELFF. In nucleotides, the CDR3 is TGTGCCAGCAGCATATTTCCGGGACAGCTAACCGGGGAGCTGTTTTTT.